This T cell receptor beta chain was profiled in a study of blood T cells in healthy people across ages. The germline V gene encodes CDR1 LGHDT and CDR2 YNNKEL (reference sequence). Between the trimmed V and J ends, which lost 3 bases and 10 bases, there was a span of 10 bases. This CDR3 is built from 12 residues. A second PCR, run for 7 to 11 cycles, used a sample-barcoded 5' primer plus a J-beta primer mix. TCRdb reanalysed the 5' RACE reads using MiXCR and keeps one entry per CDR3 protein. The table shows under 750,000 distinct CDR3 sequences, with 40% to 50% occurring only once. This clonotype was sampled from a man aged 80 or over in good health. The rearrangement uses TRBV3-1 and TRBJ2-1; TRBD1 might be the D (6 bases). Sequenced sample: blood. CDR3 in amino acids: CASSQPGTEQFF. As DNA, the CDR3 is TGTGCCAGCAGCCAGCCCGGGACAGAGCAGTTCTTC.